Listed here are 25 T cell receptor beta chains from one sample, sequenced in a study of CD8 T cells in Susac syndrome. The RNA input was roughly 0.45 to 1 ug, and it was reverse transcribed with random hexamers. TCRdb independently ran MiXCR on the immunoSEQ multiplex PCR reads; one entry per CDR3 protein. The sample has 150,000 to 200,000 distinct CDR3 sequences, roughly 94% seen once; the top ten hold roughly 0.1%. The sample was CD4+ T cells from PBMCs. These receptor sequences come from a human donor with multiple sclerosis.

This sequence joins TRBV7-9 and TRBJ2-1, with TRBD2 matching over 8 bases. The CDR3 length is 15 residues. The junction had 9 bases not matched to a gene; V was cut back by 5 bases and J by 6 bases. The V gene's germline CDR1 is SEHNR and CDR2 FQNEAQ (reference sequence). In DNA form, the CDR3 reads TGTGCCAGCAGCCCCCTGGGACTAGAGGGCAATGAGCAGTTCTTC. Translating gives CASSPLGLEGNEQFF.

The V and J genes are TRBV6-2 or TRBV6-3 and TRBJ2-7, with D perhaps given as TRBD1 or TRBD2 (5 bases each). In germline, CDR1 is MNHEY, CDR2 SVGEGT. Deletions cut 2 bases from V and 2 bases from J, with 13 bases between. This CDR3 contains 15 residues. In nucleotides, the CDR3 is TGTGCCAGCAGTTACCTCGGTCCGGGACCCTACGAGCAGTACTTC. Protein: CASSYLGPGPYEQYF.

The chain has TRBV2 and TRBJ2-3; D is unclear. Germline CDR1 SNHLY, CDR2 FYNNEI. Trimming took off 6 bases at V and 1 base at J, with 11 bases between the two ends. The CDR3 extends over 14 amino acids. In DNA, the CDR3 is TGTGCCAGCAGGGACCCTAGGGGCACAGATACGCAGTATTTT. Protein product: CASRDPRGTDTQYF.

V is TRBV7-2 and J is TRBJ1-2; 7 nucleotides align to TRBD1. This CDR3 comprises 11 residues. Germline values: CDR1 SGHTA, CDR2 FQGNSA. Germline trimming cut 11 bases from V and 7 bases from J; bases unmatched to any gene: 7. DNA for the CDR3: TGTGCCGGACGGACAGGTGTTGGCTACACCTTC. Its protein is CAGRTGVGYTF.

This sequence joins TRBV12-3 or TRBV12-4 and TRBJ1-1; D is possibly TRBD1 (5 bases). The V end lost 6 bases, the J end lost 10 bases, and 12 bases lay between the germline ends. The CDR3 is 11 amino acids. CDR3 in amino acids: CASRRGEVAFF. The CDR3 DNA reads as TGTGCCAGCAGACGGGGGGAGGTAGCTTTCTTT.

This chain joins TRBV14 and TRBJ2-5; D uncertain. The CDR3 is made up of 13 amino acids. V was cut by 2 bases and J by 5 bases, with 9 bases left in between. Germline V CDR1 and CDR2: SGHDN, FVKESK. CDR3 sequence (DNA): TGTGCCAGCAGCCAACGGCATTTCGAGACCCAGTACTTC. Protein product: CASSQRHFETQYF.

The rearrangement joins TRBV27 to TRBJ1-2; 8 nucleotides line up with TRBD1. V was clipped by 4 bases and J by 2 bases; unmatched bases: 0. The CDR3 is 13 residues long. The germline gives CDR1 MNHEY, CDR2 SMNVEV (reference sequence). In DNA form, the CDR3 reads TGTGCCAGCAGTTGGACAGGGAACTATGGCTACACCTTC. Translated, it gives CASSWTGNYGYTF.

CDR3: CASSTTGTGISYEQYF. The CDR3 region has the DNA TGTGCCAGCAGCACGACCGGGACAGGGATCTCCTACGAGCAGTACTTC. The rearrangement joins TRBV13 to TRBJ2-7, with TRBD1 matching over 9 bases. V lost 5 bases and J lost 0; bases outside the gene matches: 8. The CDR3 totals 16 residues. Germline V gives CDR1 PRHDT, CDR2 FYEKMQ (reference sequence).

The V call is TRBV6-5, the J call TRBJ1-2, with D perhaps TRBD1 (5 bases). Trimming took off 3 bases at V and 7 bases at J, with 15 bases between the two ends. CDR3 length: 14 amino acids. CDR1 is MNHEY, CDR2 SVGAGI, per germline. The CDR3 spells CASSYSAGRGGYTF. The CDR3 region has the DNA TGTGCCAGCAGTTATTCGGCAGGGAGGGGTGGCTACACCTTC.

This chain connects TRBV25-1 to TRBJ2-1, with D possibly TRBD1 on 7 matching bases. V lost 3 bases and J lost 8, with 8 bases in between. The CDR3 length is 12 residues. CDR1 is MGHDK and CDR2 is SYGVNS in the germline V gene. CDR3 sequence reads: CASSDRGDEQFF. Written as DNA, the CDR3 is TGTGCCAGCAGTGACAGGGGGGATGAGCAGTTCTTC.

In DNA, the CDR3 is TGCGCCACCAGTACCGGGACAGCGTCCTACAATGAGCAGTTCTTC. Protein product: CATSTGTASYNEQFF. The chain has TRBV4-3 and TRBJ2-1, with 7 bases lining up with TRBD1. Losses at the gene ends were 10 bases for V and 1 base for J; bases not matched to a gene: 10. Germline V gives CDR1 LGHNA, CDR2 YSLEER. The CDR3 consists of 15 residues.

The V gene is TRBV9, the J gene TRBJ2-6; D is unclear. Germline CDR1 and CDR2: SGDLS and YYNGEE. Trimming shortened V by 0 bases and J by 0 bases, and 4 bases separated the two germline ends. CDR3 length equals 15 residues. CDR3 in DNA: TGTGCCAGCAGCGTAGATCCCTCTGGGGCCAACGTCCTGACTTTC. This encodes CASSVDPSGANVLTF.

The chain employs TRBV20-1 and TRBJ2-1, with 9 bases aligning to TRBD2. Germline trimming cut 5 bases from V and 9 bases from J; bases unmatched to any gene: 11. Germline CDR1 DFQATT, CDR2 SNEGSKA (reference sequence). The CDR3 is 14 amino acids. The DNA of the CDR3 is TGCAGTGCTCACAGCGGGAGGAAAGTGGGTGAGCAGTTCTTC. Protein product: CSAHSGRKVGEQFF.

This chain uses TRBV20-1 with TRBJ2-1, with D unclear. Germline V gives CDR1 DFQATT, CDR2 SNEGSKA (reference sequence). Trimming took off 4 bases at V and 7 bases at J, with 5 bases between the two ends. The CDR3 extends over 10 amino acids. The CDR3 coding sequence is TGCAGTGCTAAAGGGAATGAGCAGTTCTTC. Protein: CSAKGNEQFF.

This clonotype has just a few counts. J is TRBJ1-1 and V is TRBV28; D gene uncertain. Per germline, CDR1 MDHEN and CDR2 SYDVKM. Trimming pared 9 bases from V and 0 bases from J, leaving 5 bases between. There are 11 residues in the CDR3. Here the CDR3 reads CASSMNTEAFF. CDR3 coding DNA: TGTGCCAGTTCGATGAACACTGAAGCTTTCTTT. Using reference TRBV28 and TRBJ1-1 for the parts outside the CDR3, the full variable domain is DVKVTQSSRYLVKRTGEKVFLECVQDMDHENMFWYRQDPGLGLRLIYFSYDVKMKEKGDIPEGYSVSREKKERFSLILESASTNQTSMYLCASSMNTEAFFGQGTRLTVV.

A single count supports this clonotype. The chain links TRBV2 to TRBJ2-7; 8 bases match TRBD2. Germline values: CDR1 SNHLY, CDR2 FYNNEI. The V gene end was trimmed by 6 bases and the J gene end by 5 bases; junction bases not matched to a gene: 21. This CDR3 comprises 18 residues. The CDR3 loop is CASRVLGGRYSSADEQYF. CDR3 DNA: TGTGCCAGCAGAGTCCTGGGCGGGAGGTACAGTTCCGCGGACGAGCAGTACTTC.

The V call is TRBV7-2, the J call TRBJ2-1; tentatively, D is TRBD2 (5 bases). CDR3 length: 15 residues. V was clipped by 4 bases and J by 6 bases, with 16 bases between them. Germline V gives CDR1 SGHTA, CDR2 FQGNSA. CDR3 sequence (DNA): TGTGCCAGCAGCTCTCAGCTAGAGGGAGTCAATGAGCAGTTCTTC. This sequence encodes CASSSQLEGVNEQFF.

The J gene is TRBJ2-7, the V gene TRBV12-3 or TRBV12-4; D is perhaps TRBD1 or TRBD2 (5 bases each). Trimming removed 5 bases from V and 2 bases from J, with 13 bases in between. The CDR3 totals 14 residues. DNA for the CDR3: TGTGCCAGCAGTGCCGGGACGTACGCCTACGAGCAGTACTTC. Its translation: CASSAGTYAYEQYF.

The V call is TRBV12-3 or TRBV12-4, the J call TRBJ2-3; D is perhaps TRBD2 (6 bases). V was shortened by 5 bases and J by 4 bases, with 19 bases between the two germline ends. The CDR3 contains 16 residues. CDR3 nucleotide sequence: TGTGCCAGCAGTCGACAGTCCAGGGAGGTAGCAGATACGCAGTATTTT. Its translation is CASSRQSREVADTQYF.

The chain joins TRBV29-1 to TRBJ1-1; a possible D gene is TRBD1 (6 bases). The CDR3 sequence is 13 residues long. V was trimmed by 4 bases and J by 4 bases, leaving 13 bases between them. CDR1 is SQVTM and CDR2 is ANQGSEA in the germline V gene. The CDR3: CSVGRGFSTEAFF. DNA of the CDR3: TGCAGCGTTGGCAGGGGATTTTCCACTGAAGCTTTCTTT. Supplemented by reference TRBV29-1 and TRBJ1-1, the full variable domain reads SAVISQKPSRDICQRGTSLTIQCQVDSQVTMMFWYRQQPGQSLTLIATANQGSEATYESGFVIDKFPISRPNLTFSTLTVSNMSPEDSSIYLCSVGRGFSTEAFFGQGTRLTVV.

The chain links TRBV29-1 to TRBJ1-5; no firm D call. Trimming took off 5 bases at V and 0 bases at J, with 8 bases between the two ends. The CDR3 spans 13 residues. CDR1 and CDR2 (germline): SQVTM, ANQGSEA. The CDR3 loop is CSVSDFSNQPQHF. The DNA for the CDR3 is TGCAGCGTTTCCGATTTTAGCAATCAGCCCCAGCATTTT.

The chain uses TRBV2 and TRBJ1-1; D gene unclear. The CDR3 covers 12 residues. From germline, CDR1 is SNHLY and CDR2 FYNNEI. V gave up 7 bases and J gave up 1 base, with 7 bases separating them. DNA of the CDR3: TGTGCCAGCACCCTTTCGAACACTGAAGCTTTCTTT. This encodes CASTLSNTEAFF.

This clonotype is a singleton in its sample. The J gene is TRBJ2-5, the V gene TRBV4-2; unclear D gene. Trimming left V 3 bases short and J 5 bases short, with 13 bases between. CDR1 and CDR2 from the germline V gene are LGHNA and YNFKEQ. The CDR3 spans 14 residues. CDR3 sequence reads: CASSQIGSSETQYF. The CDR3 coding sequence is TGTGCCAGCAGCCAGATTGGTTCAAGCGAGACCCAGTACTTC.

The CDR3 coding sequence is TGCGCCAGCAGCTTGGGGCGGGAGGGCCTCAATGAGCAGTTCTTC. Amino acids: CASSLGREGLNEQFF. The chain carries TRBV5-1 and TRBJ2-1; 9 bases are a match to TRBD2. Germline V lookup: CDR1 SGHRS, CDR2 YFSETQ. The CDR3 is 15 amino acids. The ends lost 0 bases at V and 6 bases at J; junction bases unmatched: 4.

This clonotype was counted a single time. The V and J genes are TRBV4-3 and TRBJ1-2; D not resolved. V lost 4 bases and J lost 7, with 13 bases in between. Germline V gives CDR1 LGHNA, CDR2 YSLEER. CDR3 length: 13 amino acids. The CDR3 nucleotides are TGCGCCAGCAGCCCAGGCATGGGCCTTGGCTACACCTTC. The encoded protein is CASSPGMGLGYTF.